This T cell receptor (beta chain) was captured in a study of shared clonotypes between healthy human individuals. The V and J ends lost 4 bases and 12 bases respectively, with 13 bases between them. The germline V gene encodes CDR1 SGHAT and CDR2 FQNNGV. This CDR3 has 12 amino acids. TCRdb keeps only in-frame clones here, not all; method: immunoSEQ multiplex PCR. This table holds some 2,100,000 clones, approximately 94% found once. The TCR was taken from a man aged 18 to 30 in good health. J is TRBJ2-1 and V is TRBV11-2, with D possibly matching TRBD2 (6 bases). The sequenced sample was naive CD4+ T cells sorted from blood. The sample's subset: CD45RA+ positively selected. The CDR3 nucleotides are TGTGCCAGCAGCTCGCGGGACGGTTTGCAGTTCTTC. Translating gives CASSSRDGLQFF.